A selection of T cell receptor beta chains follows, all from one sample in a study of cytomegalovirus exposure and HLA in healthy donors. Clones were read by immunoSEQ multiplex PCR, and TCRdb kept only the in-frame ones, dropping some. This table holds about 130,000 clones, about 78% found once. Sequencing was done on a sample of PBMCs. All receptors come from a human donor in good health. Each CDR3 is given with its conserved first and last residue. D genes are given only for firm matches. A row's size may be missing; if present it is once, few, many or a size class.

d_gene	abundance	v_gene	len	j_gene	CDR3nt	CDR3aa
TRBD2	once	TRBV19	17	TRBJ2-2	TGTGCCAGTAGGCTAGCGGGGGGGTCATCCAACACCGGGGAGCTGTTTTTT	CASRLAGGSSNTGELFF
NA	NA	TRBV9	14	TRBJ2-5	TGTGCCAGCAGCGTAGGTATGGGGGGAGAGACCCAGTACTTC	CASSVGMGGETQYF
NA	NA	TRBV9	14	TRBJ1-2	TGTGCCAGCAGCGTAGCGGGGATGACGGATGGCTACACCTTC	CASSVAGMTDGYTF
NA	NA	TRBV7-3	15	TRBJ1-6	TGTGCCAGCAGCTTAAGTCACGAGGGAAATTCACCCCTCCACTTT	CASSLSHEGNSPLHF
TRBD1	NA	TRBV6-1	15	TRBJ2-7	TGTGCCAGCACCCCTCGGACAGGGGACCCCTACGAGCAGTACTTC	CASTPRTGDPYEQYF
TRBD2	once	TRBV19	15	TRBJ2-3	TGTGCCAGTAGTATCTCCTCGGCTAGCGGGAGTTCGCAGTATTTT	CASSISSASGSSQYF
NA	few	TRBV12-5	13	TRBJ2-1	TGTGCTAGTGGTGGGAGCAGGGGTAATGAGCAGTTCTTC	CASGGSRGNEQFF
NA	NA	TRBV7-8	15	TRBJ2-3	TGTGCCAGCAGCTGGCGGGCGGGGTCCGGAGATACGCAGTATTTT	CASSWRAGSGDTQYF
TRBD2	once	TRBV11-2	14	TRBJ2-3	TGTGCCAGCAGCTTAGCACTAGCGGGCGATACGCAGTATTTT	CASSLALAGDTQYF
NA	NA	TRBV6-5	14	TRBJ2-1	TGTGCCAGCACCGCACACAGGGACTACAATGAGCAGTTCTTC	CASTAHRDYNEQFF
TRBD2	NA	TRBV5-1	16	TRBJ2-2	TGCGCCAGCAGCGCTACTAGCGGAGGGGACACCGGGGAGCTGTTTTTT	CASSATSGGDTGELFF
NA	NA	TRBV5-6	14	TRBJ2-5	TGTGCCAGCAGCGAACAGGTCATGGGAGAGACCCAGTACTTC	CASSEQVMGETQYF
TRBD1	NA	TRBV15	12	TRBJ2-7	TGTGCCACCAGGGACAGGACCTACGAGCAGTACTTC	CATRDRTYEQYF
TRBD1	NA	TRBV2	14	TRBJ2-7	TGTGCCAGCAGTGGGGCAGGGGGCCCAACCGAGCAGTACTTC	CASSGAGGPTEQYF
NA	few	TRBV5-1	15	TRBJ1-1	TGCGCCAGCAGCAAGAGATGGGAGGATCTCACTGAAGCTTTCTTT	CASSKRWEDLTEAFF
NA	few	TRBV15	14	TRBJ2-1	TGTGCCACCAGTAGCCGACTATCAAACAATGAGCAGTTCTTC	CATSSRLSNNEQFF
TRBD1	NA	TRBV28	15	TRBJ2-3	TGTGCCAGCAGTAGGACAGGGTTCAGCACAGATACGCAGTATTTT	CASSRTGFSTDTQYF
NA	NA	TRBV9	14	TRBJ2-2	TGTGCCAGCAGCGTAGATAGGAACACCGGGGAGCTGTTTTTT	CASSVDRNTGELFF
NA	NA	TRBV7-9	14	TRBJ1-4	TGTGCCAGCAGCCAAGAGGGCCTTAATGAAAAACTGTTTTTT	CASSQEGLNEKLFF
TRBD2	NA	TRBV2	17	TRBJ2-1	TGTGCCAGCAGTGAAAGAGGGGGACTAGCGGGCTACAATGAGCAGTTCTTC	CASSERGGLAGYNEQFF
TRBD1	NA	TRBV29-1	13	TRBJ1-3	TGCAGCGCCAAGACAGGGATGGGAAACACCATATATTTT	CSAKTGMGNTIYF
NA	NA	TRBV6-1	15	TRBJ2-2	TGTGCCAGCAGGTCCGGAGGGGCCCTTGTAGGGGAGCTGTTTTTT	CASRSGGALVGELFF
TRBD1	NA	TRBV19	15	TRBJ2-1	TGTGCCAGTAGTAGGGGACAGGGGGGGAGGAATGAGCAGTTCTTC	CASSRGQGGRNEQFF
NA	NA	TRBV11-3	15	TRBJ1-1	TGTGCCAGCAGCTTAGGGGGGCAGAAGAACACTGAAGCTTTCTTT	CASSLGGQKNTEAFF
TRBD1	NA	TRBV4-2	17	TRBJ1-5	TGTGCCAGCAGCCAATTTAGACGGACAGGGGGAACTCAGCCCCAGCATTTT	CASSQFRRTGGTQPQHF
NA	NA	TRBV5-1	13	TRBJ2-1	TGCGCCAGCAGCACCGGTATCAATAATGAGCAGTTCTTC	CASSTGINNEQFF
NA	NA	TRBV28	16	TRBJ1-4	TGTGCCAGCAGCCGACCCGGGTCCGCAACTAATGAAAAACTGTTTTTT	CASSRPGSATNEKLFF
NA	NA	TRBV9	14	TRBJ1-1	TGTGCCAGCAGCACGGCGGTGGCGAACACTGAAGCTTTCTTT	CASSTAVANTEAFF
NA	NA	TRBV27	15	TRBJ2-7	TGTGCCAGCAGCCGACCCCCAGTGGAGGGCTACGAGCAGTACTTC	CASSRPPVEGYEQYF
NA	NA	TRBV19	14	TRBJ2-7	TGTGCCAGTAGTCCCCCTTACAGAACCTACGAGCAGTACTTC	CASSPPYRTYEQYF
TRBD2	once	TRBV4-2	16	TRBJ2-1	TGTGCCAGCAGCCAAGAACCTCAGCGGGGACACAATGAGCAGTTCTTC	CASSQEPQRGHNEQFF
NA	NA	TRBV5-1	13	TRBJ1-1	TGCGCCAGCAGCTTTACAGAGAGCACTGAAGCTTTCTTT	CASSFTESTEAFF
NA	NA	TRBV5-1	16	TRBJ2-4	TGCGCCAGCAGCGGGTACCGGGACGGGGAGGAAAACATTCAGTACTTC	CASSGYRDGEENIQYF
NA	NA	TRBV28	14	TRBJ1-3	TGTGCCAGCATGGCCCAGGCCTCTGGAAACACCATATATTTT	CASMAQASGNTIYF
TRBD1	NA	TRBV4-2	14	TRBJ1-4	TGTGCCAGCAGACGACAGGGGTCCAATGAAAAACTGTTTTTT	CASRRQGSNEKLFF
NA	few	TRBV4-2	16	TRBJ2-7	TGTGCCAGCAGCCAAGATCCCCGGGGACATTACGACGAGCAGTACTTC	CASSQDPRGHYDEQYF
NA	NA	TRBV6-1	15	TRBJ1-2	TGTGCCAGCAGTGTTCGGCCAGGGGTTAACTATGGCTACACCTTC	CASSVRPGVNYGYTF
NA	few	TRBV7-2	13	TRBJ1-3	TGTGCCAGCAGCTTAGTGTTAGGAAACACCATATATTTT	CASSLVLGNTIYF
NA	NA	TRBV7-9	14	TRBJ1-5	TGTGCCAGCAGCTTGGGGGGGGGCAATCAGCCCCAGCATTTT	CASSLGGGNQPQHF
TRBD1	few	TRBV29-1	15	TRBJ2-7	TGCAGCGTTACCGCCGGGACAGGGATTTTGGACGAGCAGTACTTC	CSVTAGTGILDEQYF
NA	few	TRBV19	14	TRBJ2-5	TGTGCCAGTAGTTCCAAGGGGCACCAAGAGACCCAGTACTTC	CASSSKGHQETQYF
NA	NA	TRBV6-5	13	TRBJ2-7	TGTGCCAGCAGTGCCGGAGCATCCTACGAGCAGTACTTC	CASSAGASYEQYF
NA	NA	TRBV5-4	15	TRBJ2-2	TGTGCCAGCAGCTTGGTGACAGATGGGTCGGGGGAGCTGTTTTTT	CASSLVTDGSGELFF
TRBD2	NA	TRBV2	16	TRBJ2-7	TGTGCCAGCACACCGGGACTAGCGGGAGTTCGTCGGGAGCAGTACTTC	CASTPGLAGVRREQYF
NA	NA	TRBV5-5	12	TRBJ2-7	TGTGCCAGCAGCTTTGGGACAAACGAGCAGTACTTC	CASSFGTNEQYF
NA	NA	TRBV28	15	TRBJ1-2	TGTGCCAGCAGTTTAAACGGACACCTTAACTATGGCTACACCTTC	CASSLNGHLNYGYTF
NA	NA	TRBV13	14	TRBJ1-3	TGTGCCAGCAGCGACTCCCCCTCTGGAAACACCATATATTTT	CASSDSPSGNTIYF
TRBD2	NA	TRBV15	15	TRBJ2-7	TGTGCCACCAGCAGCAGCCTCGCGGGGGTCTACGAGCAGTACTTC	CATSSSLAGVYEQYF
TRBD1	NA	TRBV2	12	TRBJ2-5	TGTGCCAGCGGACAGGAAAAAGAGACCCAGTACTTC	CASGQEKETQYF
TRBD1	NA	TRBV7-7	17	TRBJ1-3	TGTGCTAGCAGCTTGGCCCTAAGGGGACAGGCTAGAAACACCATATATTTT	CASSLALRGQARNTIYF
NA	few	TRBV7-9	16	TRBJ1-2	TGTGCCAGCAGCTTTGGGCCGGGATCCACTAACTATGGCTACACCTTC	CASSFGPGSTNYGYTF
TRBD2	NA	TRBV6-5	15	TRBJ2-5	TGTGCCAGCAAACCGGGACTAGGAGCCGCAGGGACCCAGTACTTC	CASKPGLGAAGTQYF
TRBD1	NA	TRBV27	14	TRBJ1-6	TGTGCCAGCAGTTCGCCCGGGACAGCGTCACCCCTCCACTTT	CASSSPGTASPLHF
NA	NA	TRBV4-2	16	TRBJ1-2	TGTGCCAGCAGCCAAGACCGGGGGGGAGCTAACTATGGCTACACCTTC	CASSQDRGGANYGYTF